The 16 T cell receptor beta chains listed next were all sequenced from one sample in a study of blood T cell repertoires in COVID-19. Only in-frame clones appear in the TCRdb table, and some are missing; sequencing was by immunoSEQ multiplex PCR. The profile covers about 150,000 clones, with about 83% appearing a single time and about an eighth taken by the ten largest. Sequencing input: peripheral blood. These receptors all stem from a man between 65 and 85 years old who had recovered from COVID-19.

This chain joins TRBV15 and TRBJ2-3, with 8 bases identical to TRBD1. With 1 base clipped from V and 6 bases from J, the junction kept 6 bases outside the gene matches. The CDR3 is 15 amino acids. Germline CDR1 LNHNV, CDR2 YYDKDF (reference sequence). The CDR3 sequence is CATSRGGQGRDTQYF. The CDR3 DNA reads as TGTGCCACCAGCAGAGGAGGACAGGGCCGGGATACGCAGTATTTT.

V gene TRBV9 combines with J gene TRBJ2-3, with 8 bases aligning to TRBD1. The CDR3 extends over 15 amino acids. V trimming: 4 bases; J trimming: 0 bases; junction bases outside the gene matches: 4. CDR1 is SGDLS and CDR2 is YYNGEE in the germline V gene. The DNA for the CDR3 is TGTGCCAGCAGCTCCCGACAGGGGAGCACAGATACGCAGTATTTT. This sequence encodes CASSSRQGSTDTQYF.

CDR3 nucleotides: TGTGCCAGCTCACCGGGACAGGGGGCTTCTCTGCGAGCTTTCTTT. Protein: CASSPGQGASLRAFF. The V and J genes are TRBV18 and TRBJ1-1, with 12 bases matching TRBD1. Trimming took 3 bases from V and 10 from J; bases not matched to a gene: 9. CDR1 and CDR2 from the germline V gene are KGHSH and LQKENI. This CDR3 contains 15 residues. Full variable domain (rest looked up from reference TRBV18 and TRBJ1-1): NAGVMQNPRHLVRRRGQEARLRCSPMKGHSHVYWYRQLPEEGLKFMVYLQKENIIDESGMPKERFSAEFPKEGPSILRIQQVVRGDSAAYFCASSPGQGASLRAFFGQGTRLTVV.

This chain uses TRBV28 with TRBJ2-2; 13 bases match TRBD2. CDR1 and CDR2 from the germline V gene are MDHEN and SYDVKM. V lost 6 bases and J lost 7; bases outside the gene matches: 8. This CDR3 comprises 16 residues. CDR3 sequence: CASRPGLAGVSGELFF. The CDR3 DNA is TGTGCCAGCAGACCCGGACTAGCGGGAGTGAGCGGGGAGCTGTTTTTT.

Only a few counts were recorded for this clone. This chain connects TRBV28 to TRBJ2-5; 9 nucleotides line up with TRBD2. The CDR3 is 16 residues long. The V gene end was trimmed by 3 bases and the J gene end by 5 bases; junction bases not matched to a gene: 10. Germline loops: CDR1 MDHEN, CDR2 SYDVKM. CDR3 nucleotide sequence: TGTGCCAGCAGTTTTGAAGGCGGGAGGGCCGGGGAGACCCAGTACTTC. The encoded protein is CASSFEGGRAGETQYF.

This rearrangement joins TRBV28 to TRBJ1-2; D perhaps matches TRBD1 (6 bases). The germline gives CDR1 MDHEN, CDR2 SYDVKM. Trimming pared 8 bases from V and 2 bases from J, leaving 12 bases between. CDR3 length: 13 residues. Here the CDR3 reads CASGRDINYGYTF. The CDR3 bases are TGTGCCAGCGGGAGGGACATCAACTATGGCTACACCTTC.

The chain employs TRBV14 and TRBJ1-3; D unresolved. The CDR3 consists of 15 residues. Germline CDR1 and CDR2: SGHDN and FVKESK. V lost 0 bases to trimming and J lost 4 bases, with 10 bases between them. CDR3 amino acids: CASSQDRVRGNTIYF. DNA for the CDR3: TGTGCCAGCAGCCAAGACCGGGTGAGAGGAAACACCATATATTTT.

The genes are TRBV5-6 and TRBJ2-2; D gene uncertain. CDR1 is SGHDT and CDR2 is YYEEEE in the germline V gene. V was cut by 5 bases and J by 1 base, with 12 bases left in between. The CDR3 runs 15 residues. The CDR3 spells CASRTRLVNTGELFF. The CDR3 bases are TGTGCCAGCAGGACGAGGTTGGTGAACACCGGGGAGCTGTTTTTT.

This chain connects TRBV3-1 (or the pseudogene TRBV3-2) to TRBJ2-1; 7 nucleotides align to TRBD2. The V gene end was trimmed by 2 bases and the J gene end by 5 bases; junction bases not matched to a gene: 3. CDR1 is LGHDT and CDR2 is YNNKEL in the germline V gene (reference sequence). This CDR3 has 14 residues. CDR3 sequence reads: CASSQHGGDNEQFF. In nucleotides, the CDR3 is TGTGCCAGCAGCCAACATGGGGGGGACAATGAGCAGTTCTTC.

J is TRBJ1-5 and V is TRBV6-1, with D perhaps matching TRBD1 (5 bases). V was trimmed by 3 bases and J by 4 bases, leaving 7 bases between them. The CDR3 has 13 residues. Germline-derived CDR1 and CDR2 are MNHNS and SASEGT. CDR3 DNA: TGTGCCAGCAGTGACGGGGGGAATCAGCCCCAGCATTTT. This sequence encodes CASSDGGNQPQHF.

CDR3 residues: CAWILGGEYEQYF. In nucleotides, the CDR3 is TGTGCCTGGATCCTCGGGGGGGAGTACGAGCAGTACTTC. The chain combines TRBV30 with TRBJ2-7; 8 bases map to TRBD2. Germline CDR1 GTSNPN, CDR2 SVGIG (reference sequence). V was clipped by 4 bases and J by 4 bases; unmatched bases: 6. The CDR3 extends over 13 amino acids.

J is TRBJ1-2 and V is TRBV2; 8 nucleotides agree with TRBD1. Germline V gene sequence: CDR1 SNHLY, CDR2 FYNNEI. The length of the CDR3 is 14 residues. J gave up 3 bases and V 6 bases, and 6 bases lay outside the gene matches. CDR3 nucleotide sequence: TGTGCCAGCAGCGAGACAGGGGCTTACTATGGCTACACCTTC. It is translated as CASSETGAYYGYTF.

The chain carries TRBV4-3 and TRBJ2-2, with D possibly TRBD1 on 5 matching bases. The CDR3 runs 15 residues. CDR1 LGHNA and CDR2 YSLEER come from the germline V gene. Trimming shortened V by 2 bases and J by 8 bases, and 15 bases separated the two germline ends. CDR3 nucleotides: TGCGCCAGCAGCCAAAAGGACACCACGGTGGGGGAGCTGTTTTTT. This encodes CASSQKDTTVGELFF.

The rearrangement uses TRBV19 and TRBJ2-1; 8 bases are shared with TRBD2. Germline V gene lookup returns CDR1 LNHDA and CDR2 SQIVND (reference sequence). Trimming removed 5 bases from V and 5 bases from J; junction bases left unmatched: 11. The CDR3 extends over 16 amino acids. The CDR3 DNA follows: TGTGCCAGTAGTCCACCCGGGACTAGGCCCGACAATGAGCAGTTCTTC. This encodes CASSPPGTRPDNEQFF.

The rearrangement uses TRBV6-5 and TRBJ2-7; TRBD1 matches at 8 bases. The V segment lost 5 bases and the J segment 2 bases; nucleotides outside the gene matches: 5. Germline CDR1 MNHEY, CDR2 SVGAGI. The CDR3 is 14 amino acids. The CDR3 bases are TGTGCCAGCAGTCCACAGGGGGGTACCTACGAGCAGTACTTC. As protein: CASSPQGGTYEQYF.

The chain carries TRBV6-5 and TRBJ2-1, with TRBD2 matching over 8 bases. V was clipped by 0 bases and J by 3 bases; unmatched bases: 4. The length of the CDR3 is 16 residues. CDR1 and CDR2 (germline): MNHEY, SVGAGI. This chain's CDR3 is CASSYSGAGGYNEQFF. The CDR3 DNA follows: TGTGCCAGCAGTTACTCGGGGGCGGGAGGCTACAATGAGCAGTTCTTC.